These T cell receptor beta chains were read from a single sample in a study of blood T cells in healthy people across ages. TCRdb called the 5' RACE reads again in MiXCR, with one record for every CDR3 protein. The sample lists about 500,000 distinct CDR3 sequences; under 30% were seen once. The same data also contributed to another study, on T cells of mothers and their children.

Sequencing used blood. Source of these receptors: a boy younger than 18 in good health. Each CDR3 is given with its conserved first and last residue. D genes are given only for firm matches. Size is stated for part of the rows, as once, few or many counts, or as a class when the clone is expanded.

cdr3_nt: TGTGCCAGCAGCCCCCCGGGGCATGAAATTCAGTACTTC
cdr3_aa: CASSPPGHEIQYF
d_call: NA
j_call: TRBJ2-4
clone_size: NA
v_call: TRBV7-9

cdr3_nt: TGTGCCAGCAGCTTAGGGTGGGGGGGGCCCTACGAGCAGTACTTC
cdr3_aa: CASSLGWGGPYEQYF
d_call: NA
j_call: TRBJ2-7
clone_size: few
v_call: TRBV7-2

cdr3_nt: TGTGCCACCAGCAGAGATCGGAAAGAGCAGTACTTC
cdr3_aa: CATSRDRKEQYF
d_call: NA
j_call: TRBJ2-7
clone_size: few
v_call: TRBV15

cdr3_nt: TGCAGTGCTAGAACATCCGGGACTGGCACAGATACGCAGTATTTT
cdr3_aa: CSARTSGTGTDTQYF
d_call: NA
j_call: TRBJ2-3
clone_size: NA
v_call: TRBV20-1

cdr3_nt: TGCGCCAGCAGCCAAGATGCCCGTGGCAACGAGCAGTACTTC
cdr3_aa: CASSQDARGNEQYF
d_call: NA
j_call: TRBJ2-7
clone_size: NA
v_call: TRBV4-1

cdr3_nt: TGTGCCAGCAGCGTAGGCCAGAACAATGAGCAGTTCTTC
cdr3_aa: CASSVGQNNEQFF
d_call: NA
j_call: TRBJ2-1
clone_size: NA
v_call: TRBV9

cdr3_nt: TGCAGCGTCGAACAACAGGGAAGCGGGGAGACCCAGTACTTC
cdr3_aa: CSVEQQGSGETQYF
d_call: NA
j_call: TRBJ2-5
clone_size: NA
v_call: TRBV29-1

cdr3_nt: TGTGCCAGCAGCGTAGGGTCTTCTTCCACCGGGGAGCTGTTTTTT
cdr3_aa: CASSVGSSSTGELFF
d_call: NA
j_call: TRBJ2-2
clone_size: few
v_call: TRBV9

cdr3_nt: TGTGCCAGCAGCCTTGGGGGACTAGCGGGAAACAATGAGCAGTTCTTC
cdr3_aa: CASSLGGLAGNNEQFF
d_call: TRBD2
j_call: TRBJ2-1
clone_size: few
v_call: TRBV14

cdr3_nt: TGTGCCAGCAGCTTAGGGGGGCATGGTGGAAACACCATATATTTT
cdr3_aa: CASSLGGHGGNTIYF
d_call: NA
j_call: TRBJ1-3
clone_size: NA
v_call: TRBV7-2

cdr3_nt: TGTGCCAGCTCCTGGCGGGTCGGTGATGAAAAACTGTTTTTT
cdr3_aa: CASSWRVGDEKLFF
d_call: NA
j_call: TRBJ1-4
clone_size: few
v_call: TRBV6-1

cdr3_nt: TGTGCCAGCAGCTTAGAGTGGACTACTAACTATGGCTACACCTTC
cdr3_aa: CASSLEWTTNYGYTF
d_call: NA
j_call: TRBJ1-2
clone_size: NA
v_call: TRBV7-2

cdr3_nt: TGCGCCAGCAGCCAAGATGGGACGAACTACAATGAGCAGTTCTTC
cdr3_aa: CASSQDGTNYNEQFF
d_call: NA
j_call: TRBJ2-1
clone_size: NA
v_call: TRBV4-3

cdr3_nt: TGTGCCAGCAGACCCAACTCCGAGACAGGCTTTAATGAAAAACTGTTTTTT
cdr3_aa: CASRPNSETGFNEKLFF
d_call: NA
j_call: TRBJ1-4
clone_size: few
v_call: TRBV28

cdr3_nt: TGTGCCACCAGTGATACTAGCGGGAGGATCCATGAGCAGTTCTTC
cdr3_aa: CATSDTSGRIHEQFF
d_call: TRBD2
j_call: TRBJ2-1
clone_size: few
v_call: TRBV24-1

cdr3_nt: TGCGCCAGCAGCCAAGGAGGACAGAAGAATGAAAAACTGTTTTTT
cdr3_aa: CASSQGGQKNEKLFF
d_call: NA
j_call: TRBJ1-4
clone_size: NA
v_call: TRBV5-1

cdr3_nt: TGTGCCAGCAGCTCATCACAGGTCTCTGGAAACACCATATATTTT
cdr3_aa: CASSSSQVSGNTIYF
d_call: NA
j_call: TRBJ1-3
clone_size: NA
v_call: TRBV7-9

cdr3_nt: TGTGCCAGCAGGACGCAGGGGAGGGAAAAACTGTTTTTT
cdr3_aa: CASRTQGREKLFF
d_call: NA
j_call: TRBJ1-4
clone_size: NA
v_call: TRBV12-3/TRBV12-4

cdr3_nt: TGCGCCAGCAGCTTGGGACAGGGACAAAACTATGGCTACACCTTC
cdr3_aa: CASSLGQGQNYGYTF
d_call: TRBD1
j_call: TRBJ1-2
clone_size: few
v_call: TRBV5-1

cdr3_nt: TGTGCCAGCAGCCAACTAGCGAACTCCTACAATGAGCAGTTCTTC
cdr3_aa: CASSQLANSYNEQFF
d_call: TRBD2
j_call: TRBJ2-1
clone_size: NA
v_call: TRBV7-2

cdr3_nt: TGTGCCAGCAGTGCCTCAAAGTGGGAGACCCAGTACTTC
cdr3_aa: CASSASKWETQYF
d_call: NA
j_call: TRBJ2-5
clone_size: NA
v_call: TRBV6-2/TRBV6-3

cdr3_nt: TGCGCCAGCAGCCAAGCTGGACACTCCAACTATGGCTACACCTTC
cdr3_aa: CASSQAGHSNYGYTF
d_call: NA
j_call: TRBJ1-2
clone_size: once
v_call: TRBV4-1

cdr3_nt: TGTGCCAGCAGCTTGGCATCCCAAGAGACCCAGTACTTC
cdr3_aa: CASSLASQETQYF
d_call: NA
j_call: TRBJ2-5
clone_size: many
v_call: TRBV5-5

cdr3_nt: TGTGCCAGCAGCCACCTTCCCCAGGGGGGGACAGATACGCAGTATTTT
cdr3_aa: CASSHLPQGGTDTQYF
d_call: NA
j_call: TRBJ2-3
clone_size: NA
v_call: TRBV11-2

cdr3_nt: TGCAGCGTCCAGACAGGGGGCTGGAGGGATACGCAGTATTTT
cdr3_aa: CSVQTGGWRDTQYF
d_call: TRBD1
j_call: TRBJ2-3
clone_size: NA
v_call: TRBV29-1

cdr3_nt: TGCGCCAGCAGCTTGTGGACAGACAATGAGCAGTTCTTC
cdr3_aa: CASSLWTDNEQFF
d_call: NA
j_call: TRBJ2-1
clone_size: NA
v_call: TRBV5-1

cdr3_nt: TGCGCCAGCAGCTGGGGACCGATTAACACTGAAGCTTTCTTT
cdr3_aa: CASSWGPINTEAFF
d_call: NA
j_call: TRBJ1-1
clone_size: NA
v_call: TRBV5-1

cdr3_nt: TGTGCCAGCAGCTTAAGAAGTGTGGCGGGATTTATAAGGGGTGGCACAGATACGCAGTATTTT
cdr3_aa: CASSLRSVAGFIRGGTDTQYF
d_call: NA
j_call: TRBJ2-3
clone_size: NA
v_call: TRBV7-3

cdr3_nt: TGCGCCAGCAGCTTGGACGGACAGGGGGGTCAGCCCCAGCATTTT
cdr3_aa: CASSLDGQGGQPQHF
d_call: TRBD1
j_call: TRBJ1-5
clone_size: NA
v_call: TRBV5-1

cdr3_nt: TGTGCCAGCAGTTCAGCCAGCGCCCCTTATAATGAGCAGTTCTTC
cdr3_aa: CASSSASAPYNEQFF
d_call: NA
j_call: TRBJ2-1
clone_size: once
v_call: TRBV7-2

cdr3_nt: TGTGCCAGCAGCCCAACTCCTACCTACGAGCAGTACTTC
cdr3_aa: CASSPTPTYEQYF
d_call: NA
j_call: TRBJ2-7
clone_size: NA
v_call: TRBV3-1

cdr3_nt: TGTGCCAGCAGTTTGTTTCGTGGGGAGAACACCGGGGAGCTGTTTTTT
cdr3_aa: CASSLFRGENTGELFF
d_call: NA
j_call: TRBJ2-2
clone_size: NA
v_call: TRBV12-3/TRBV12-4

cdr3_nt: TGTGCCAGCAGCCCACAGGGGGCTGGGGCCAACGTCCTGACTTTC
cdr3_aa: CASSPQGAGANVLTF
d_call: TRBD1
j_call: TRBJ2-6
clone_size: many
v_call: TRBV6-2/TRBV6-3

cdr3_nt: TGCGCCAGCAGCCATCTCCTCCCGGGACTAGCGGAGAACACCGGGGAGCTGTTTTTT
cdr3_aa: CASSHLLPGLAENTGELFF
d_call: TRBD2
j_call: TRBJ2-2
clone_size: few
v_call: TRBV4-3

cdr3_nt: TGTGCCAGCAGTTTTACTAGCGGGGGCACAGATACGCAGTATTTT
cdr3_aa: CASSFTSGGTDTQYF
d_call: TRBD2
j_call: TRBJ2-3
clone_size: few
v_call: TRBV6-4

cdr3_nt: TGTGCCAGCACGGGTGGACAGATTAATGAAAAACTGTTTTTT
cdr3_aa: CASTGGQINEKLFF
d_call: NA
j_call: TRBJ1-4
clone_size: NA
v_call: TRBV21-1

cdr3_nt: TGTGCCAGCAGCTTAGAGTTCTCGCTGCGGGGTTCAGATACGCAGTATTTT
cdr3_aa: CASSLEFSLRGSDTQYF
d_call: NA
j_call: TRBJ2-3
clone_size: NA
v_call: TRBV11-2

cdr3_nt: TGTGCCAGCAGTTTTGACAGAAGCAATCAGCCCCAGCATTTT
cdr3_aa: CASSFDRSNQPQHF
d_call: NA
j_call: TRBJ1-5
clone_size: NA
v_call: TRBV28

cdr3_nt: TGCAGTGCTAGAGATCCGGACCCGGCAACTGAAGCTTTCTTT
cdr3_aa: CSARDPDPATEAFF
d_call: NA
j_call: TRBJ1-1
clone_size: few
v_call: TRBV20-1

cdr3_nt: TGTGCCAGCAGCCAACCCGACCGACCCGCCTACAATGAGCAGTTCTTC
cdr3_aa: CASSQPDRPAYNEQFF
d_call: NA
j_call: TRBJ2-1
clone_size: few
v_call: TRBV3-1

cdr3_nt: TGTGCCTGGACCGACTCCTACGAGCAGTACTTC
cdr3_aa: CAWTDSYEQYF
d_call: NA
j_call: TRBJ2-7
clone_size: few
v_call: TRBV30

cdr3_nt: TGCGCCAGCAGCCTTATGCGGGAGCAACACGAGCAGTACTTC
cdr3_aa: CASSLMREQHEQYF
d_call: TRBD2
j_call: TRBJ2-7
clone_size: NA
v_call: TRBV4-1

cdr3_nt: TGCGCCAGCAGCTTCTCGACTAGCCAAGAGACCCAGTACTTC
cdr3_aa: CASSFSTSQETQYF
d_call: NA
j_call: TRBJ2-5
clone_size: NA
v_call: TRBV5-1

cdr3_nt: TGTGCAAGTCGCTCAAGGCAGGGTTCCAACGAGTCTGGGGCCAACGTCCTGACTTTC
cdr3_aa: CASRSRQGSNESGANVLTF
d_call: NA
j_call: TRBJ2-6
clone_size: NA
v_call: TRBV12-2

cdr3_nt: TGCAGTGCTAGCGAGTCGGACTCTGGGGCCAACGTCCTGACTTTC
cdr3_aa: CSASESDSGANVLTF
d_call: NA
j_call: TRBJ2-6
clone_size: NA
v_call: TRBV20-1

cdr3_nt: TGTGCCATCATGGCCGGGGCTAGCGGGGACGAGCAGTACTTC
cdr3_aa: CAIMAGASGDEQYF
d_call: TRBD2
j_call: TRBJ2-7
clone_size: NA
v_call: TRBV10-3

cdr3_nt: TGTGCCAGCAGTTATGGGCTAGCGGGAGTGGATGAGCAGTTCTTC
cdr3_aa: CASSYGLAGVDEQFF
d_call: TRBD2
j_call: TRBJ2-1
clone_size: NA
v_call: TRBV6-2/TRBV6-3

cdr3_nt: TGTGCCGCAAGCAGGGGGTTAAACTACGAGCAGTACTTC
cdr3_aa: CAASRGLNYEQYF
d_call: TRBD1
j_call: TRBJ2-7
clone_size: few
v_call: TRBV10-3

cdr3_nt: TGTGCCTGGAGTGTAATCGAGGGGGATACGCAGTATTTT
cdr3_aa: CAWSVIEGDTQYF
d_call: NA
j_call: TRBJ2-3
clone_size: NA
v_call: TRBV30

cdr3_nt: TGTGCCAGTAGTATATCCCGGACAGGGTTGAGTGAGACCCAGTACTTC
cdr3_aa: CASSISRTGLSETQYF
d_call: TRBD1
j_call: TRBJ2-5
clone_size: NA
v_call: TRBV19

cdr3_nt: TGTGCCAGCTCACCATTGGGACAGGTGAAGGACGAGCAGTACTTC
cdr3_aa: CASSPLGQVKDEQYF
d_call: TRBD1
j_call: TRBJ2-7
clone_size: few
v_call: TRBV18